This T cell receptor (beta chain) appears in the sequencing data of a study of cytomegalovirus exposure and HLA in healthy donors. Per the germline V gene, CDR1 is MNHNS and CDR2 is SASEGT. This CDR3 has 14 amino acids. Trimming took off 5 bases at V and 3 bases at J, with 13 bases between the two ends. There are a few counts of this clone. The PCR used 60 Vbeta and 13 Jbeta primers. Measured with immunoSEQ multiplex PCR; TCRdb has only the in-frame clones, and not every one. Among around 190,000 clones listed, about four fifths were seen once. The rearrangement links TRBV6-1 to TRBJ1-2; D uncertain. The sequence was obtained from a female donor in good health and CMV-seronegative. Sequencing was performed on PBMCs. Here the CDR3 reads CASSPQEGDYGYTF. The CDR3 DNA follows: TGTGCCAGCAGTCCCCAGGAGGGAGACTATGGCTACACCTTC.